Shown below are 23 T cell receptor beta chains from a single sample sequenced in a study of T cell changes during pregnancy in multiple sclerosis. Assay: immunoSEQ multiplex PCR; the TCRdb copy retains only in-frame clones and omits some. The sample holds fewer than 65,000 clones, around nine tenths seen once. This specimen consisted of CD4+ T cells from peripheral blood mononuclear cells, obtained after pregnancy. Source of these receptors: a female donor with multiple sclerosis, enrolled in a pregnancy study.

The CDR3 coding sequence is TGTGCCAGCAGCTTAGGTACGCGGGGGCAAGAGACCCAGTACTTC. It codes for CASSLGTRGQETQYF. The chain employs TRBV11-2 and TRBJ2-5, with 7 bases that match TRBD2. Trimming at V came to 1 base and at J to 2 bases, leaving 4 bases not matched to a gene. Per the germline V gene, CDR1 is SGHAT and CDR2 is FQNNGV. The CDR3 runs to 15 residues.

The chain links TRBV28 to TRBJ2-7; perhaps TRBD1 as D (5 bases). The CDR3 is 14 amino acids. CDR1 MDHEN and CDR2 SYDVKM come from the germline V gene. The V end lost 2 bases, the J end lost 4 bases, and 12 bases lay between the germline ends. For the CDR3, the DNA is TGTGCCAGCAGTTTACCCCAAGACAGATACGAGCAGTACTTC. As protein: CASSLPQDRYEQYF.

The chain links TRBV27 to TRBJ2-2; 8 positions agree with TRBD2. Losses at the gene ends were 3 bases for V and 3 bases for J; bases not matched to a gene: 9. The CDR3 runs 17 residues. Germline V gives CDR1 MNHEY, CDR2 SMNVEV (reference sequence). This chain's CDR3 is CASSFSKARGDTGELFF. Written as DNA, the CDR3 is TGTGCCAGCAGTTTCTCGAAAGCGCGGGGGGACACCGGGGAGCTGTTTTTT.

The chain has TRBV28 and TRBJ2-7; a possible D gene is TRBD2 (5 bases). The CDR3 length is 15 residues. V gave up 5 bases and J gave up 3 bases, with 17 bases separating them. Germline V lookup: CDR1 MDHEN, CDR2 SYDVKM. CDR3 sequence: CASSPKTTPYYEQYF. CDR3 sequence (DNA): TGTGCCAGCAGTCCGAAGACTACACCCTACTACGAGCAGTACTTC.

This clone was seen just once. The gene calls are TRBV6-5 and TRBJ1-1; D not certain. This CDR3 is built from 15 residues. From germline, CDR1 is MNHEY and CDR2 SVGAGI. V lost 8 bases, J lost 1 base, and 17 bases lay in between. The CDR3 is CASVNRYGGNTEAFF. The CDR3 DNA sequence: TGTGCCAGCGTTAACCGCTACGGAGGGAACACTGAAGCTTTCTTT.

CDR3 nucleotides: TGTGCCAGCAGCCAGGGGGCACTAGCGGGTACCTCCTACGAGCAGTACTTC. It codes for CASSQGALAGTSYEQYF. This sequence joins TRBV7-9 and TRBJ2-7; TRBD2 might be the D (9 bases). The CDR3 loop spans 17 amino acids. V dropped 5 bases and J dropped 0 bases, with 20 bases sitting between them. Germline CDR1 reads SEHNR; CDR2 reads FQNEAQ (reference sequence).

This chain uses TRBV5-1 with TRBJ2-5; no clear D. Trimming stripped 0 bases from V and 2 bases from J, with 8 bases between. Germline CDR1 is SGHRS and CDR2 is YFSETQ. The CDR3 is 14 residues long. CDR3 region: CASSLGVLQETQYF. The DNA for the CDR3 is TGCGCCAGCAGCTTGGGAGTTCTTCAAGAGACCCAGTACTTC.

The chain couples TRBV19 to TRBJ1-5, with D maybe TRBD1 (6 bases). V shed 3 bases and J shed 9 bases, with 21 bases lying between them. This CDR3 contains 16 residues. Germline V gene data show CDR1 as LNHDA and CDR2 as SQIVND (reference sequence). This CDR3 is CASSMKGTTIRRPQHF. CDR3 bases: TGTGCCAGTAGTATGAAAGGGACAACAATCAGGCGGCCCCAGCATTTT.

The gene calls are TRBV7-6 and TRBJ2-1; TRBD2 aligns across 14 bases. Germline loops: CDR1 SGHVS, CDR2 FNYEAQ. Germline trimming cut 0 bases from V and 8 bases from J; bases unmatched to any gene: 0. This CDR3 has 15 amino acids. The CDR3 nucleotides read TGTGCCAGCAGCTTAGCGGGACTAGCGGGGGATGAGCAGTTCTTC. Encoded protein: CASSLAGLAGDEQFF.

The J gene is TRBJ1-2, the V gene TRBV18, with D possibly TRBD1 on 6 matching bases. The germline V gene has CDR1 KGHSH and CDR2 LQKENI. The V end lost 1 base, the J end lost 6 bases, and 15 bases lay between the germline ends. The CDR3 runs to 15 residues. This CDR3 is CASSPQRGGRNGYTF. The CDR3 bases are TGTGCCAGCTCACCACAACGGGGGGGGCGGAATGGCTACACCTTC.

The CDR3 nucleotides read TGTGCCAGTAGGGGGGGGATAAACAATGAGCAGTTCTTC. This codes for CASRGGINNEQFF. The genes are TRBV19 and TRBJ2-1; 7 nucleotides align to TRBD2. V shed 6 bases and J 5 bases; nucleotides not matched to a gene: 4. CDR1 is LNHDA, CDR2 SQIVND, per germline (reference sequence). The CDR3 contains 13 residues.

This clone occurred once. The chain has TRBV7-2 and TRBJ2-7; TRBD1 aligns across 9 bases. Losses at the gene ends were 4 bases for V and 4 bases for J; bases not matched to a gene: 5. Germline lookup yields CDR1 SGHTA and CDR2 FQGNSA. The CDR3 sequence is 14 residues long. In DNA form, the CDR3 reads TGTGCCAGCAGCTCGGACAGGGGTCGGTACGAGCAGTACTTC. This encodes CASSSDRGRYEQYF.

The genes are TRBV28 and TRBJ2-7; 12 positions agree with TRBD1. CDR3 length equals 14 residues. Trimming cost V 5 bases and J 6 bases; bases outside gene matches: 5. The V gene's germline CDR1 is MDHEN and CDR2 SYDVKM. The CDR3 coding sequence is TGTGCCAGCAGTCCGGGACAGGGGGCGGTCGAGCAGTACTTC. It specifies CASSPGQGAVEQYF.

The V gene is TRBV28, the J gene TRBJ2-7; a weak D match, TRBD2 (6 bases). CDR3 length equals 15 residues. Per the germline V gene, CDR1 is MDHEN and CDR2 is SYDVKM. Trimming cost V 6 bases and J 0 bases, with 15 bases left between them. The CDR3 DNA reads as TGTGCCAGCAGGGGCGGGGTTGGGATCTCCTACGAGCAGTACTTC. It codes for CASRGGVGISYEQYF.

This clone was detected a few times. The chain carries TRBV10-3 and TRBJ1-2; D perhaps matches TRBD1 (6 bases). Trimming removed 7 bases from V and 3 bases from J, with 15 bases in between. CDR3 length: 14 amino acids. Germline V gene lookup returns CDR1 ENHRY and CDR2 SYGVKD. This chain's CDR3 is CAIKRQDTYYGYTF. Here the CDR3 DNA reads TGTGCCATCAAAAGACAGGACACCTACTATGGCTACACCTTC.

This clone was observed once. The chain combines TRBV9 with TRBJ2-5; 10 nucleotides align to TRBD1. Germline-derived CDR1 and CDR2 are SGDLS and YYNGEE. The CDR3 spans 14 residues. J was trimmed by 6 bases and V by 1 base; bases with no gene match: 3. For the CDR3, the DNA is TGTGCCAGCAGCGTAAAAGACAGGGGGCAGACCCAGTACTTC. Translation: CASSVKDRGQTQYF.

The chain joins TRBV6-5 to TRBJ2-1; D is ambiguous. The CDR3 extends over 11 amino acids. Looked up from germline, CDR1 is MNHEY and CDR2 is SVGAGI. The germline V and J ends were trimmed by 6 bases and 8 bases, with 8 bases remaining between them. In DNA form, the CDR3 reads TGTGCCAGCAGGCGTTTAGATGAGCAGTTCTTC. Translating it yields CASRRLDEQFF.

This chain connects TRBV27 to TRBJ1-2, with 7 bases matching TRBD1. This CDR3 has 13 residues. CDR1 MNHEY and CDR2 SMNVEV come from the germline V gene (reference sequence). V lost 5 bases and J lost 6; bases outside the gene matches: 6. This CDR3 is CASSPRTGDGYTF. The CDR3, as DNA: TGTGCCAGCAGTCCCCGGACAGGAGATGGCTACACCTTC.

This clone has just one count. This same CDR3 is encoded by further DNA sequences in the sample. The rearrangement uses TRBV11-2 and TRBJ2-7; 9 bases match TRBD1. V trimming: 0 bases; J trimming: 4 bases; junction bases outside the gene matches: 1. CDR1 and CDR2 from the germline V gene are SGHAT and FQNNGV. The CDR3 covers 14 residues. CDR3 coding DNA: TGTGCCAGCAGCTTAGACGGGACAGGGTACGAGCAGTACTTC. It translates to CASSLDGTGYEQYF.

As regards this clone: This specimen includes other DNA sequences encoding the same CDR3. The chain employs TRBV29-1 and TRBJ1-2; 8 positions match TRBD1. The V gene's germline CDR1 is SQVTM and CDR2 ANQGSEA. The junction had 17 bases not matched to a gene; V was cut back by 5 bases and J by 0 bases. CDR3 length equals 18 residues. CDR3 nucleotides: TGCAGCGTTCAACACCCGACAGGGGCGGTACGGGCTAACTATGGCTACACCTTC. It is translated as CSVQHPTGAVRANYGYTF.

This clone is a singleton in its sample. The rearrangement links TRBV7-9 to TRBJ2-1; possible D gene TRBD1, 5 bases. The V and J ends lost 0 bases and 6 bases respectively, with 12 bases between them. The CDR3 is 15 amino acids. Germline assignment: CDR1 SEHNR and CDR2 FQNEAQ (reference sequence). Here the CDR3 reads CASSLAGPDTNEQFF. The CDR3 DNA is TGTGCCAGCAGCTTAGCGGGGCCGGACACCAATGAGCAGTTCTTC.

The V gene is TRBV10-3, the J gene TRBJ2-1, with TRBD1 identical over 9 bases. There are 13 residues in the CDR3. Trimming took 3 bases from V and 9 from J; bases not matched to a gene: 3. Germline loops: CDR1 ENHRY, CDR2 SYGVKD. The CDR3 DNA follows: TGTGCCATCAGTGATCGGACAGGGGTTGAGCAGTTCTTC. Its protein product is CAISDRTGVEQFF.

The chain links TRBV11-2 to TRBJ1-2, with D unresolved. V lost 2 bases, J lost 4 bases, and 5 bases lay in between. This CDR3 is built from 12 residues. The germline CDR1 and CDR2 sequences are SGHAT and FQNNGV. The CDR3 loop is CASSLTSYGYTF. The CDR3 DNA reads TGTGCCAGCAGCTTAACTTCCTATGGCTACACCTTC.